This T cell receptor beta chain came from a study of blood T cell repertoires in COVID-19. Study in general: Whether acute or convalescent, the COVID-19 samples came from the United States, Italy and Spain. Nucleic acid was either cDNA or gDNA, and it came from T cells, B-cell-depleted T cells, or PBMCs.

Some clones are missing from TCRdb's copy, which holds only in-frame ones; the method was immunoSEQ multiplex PCR. The table records tens of thousands of clones, roughly 80% of them present only once. With 5 bases clipped from V and 1 base from J, the junction kept 8 bases outside the gene matches. Germline-derived CDR1 and CDR2 are LNHDA and SQIVND (reference sequence). There are 16 residues in the CDR3. This clone was observed once. Material: peripheral blood. This clonotype originated in a human donor in a cohort sampled during active or convalescent COVID-19. V gene TRBV19 combines with J gene TRBJ1-5; 7 bases align to TRBD1. CDR3 in DNA: TGTGCCAGTAGTCCTCGGACAGGAGGCAGCAATCAGCCCCAGCATTTT. It yields the protein CASSPRTGGSNQPQHF.